A selection of T cell receptor beta chains follows, all from one sample in a study of blood T cell repertoires in COVID-19. The data were produced by immunoSEQ multiplex PCR, yet TCRdb's version contains in-frame clones alone and is incomplete. The sample contains about 320,000 clones, around 82% of which appear only once. Sample: peripheral blood. Source of these receptors: a woman aged 45-60 years with acute or convalescent COVID-19. CDR3s leave out the opening cysteine and the closing phenylalanine or tryptophan. Each record gives: V gene, J gene, CDR3 protein.

v_call: TRBV18
j_call: TRBJ2-3
cdr3_aa: ASSPPSGSMNTQY

v_call: TRBV5-8
j_call: TRBJ1-1
cdr3_aa: ASSLGAGRSGNTEAF

v_call: TRBV5-4
j_call: TRBJ2-1
cdr3_aa: ASSLGVTSGSSDEQF

v_call: TRBV10-3
j_call: TRBJ1-1
cdr3_aa: AISPGGSNTEAF

v_call: TRBV7-2
j_call: TRBJ1-2
cdr3_aa: ASSYGTGNGYT

v_call: TRBV4-1
j_call: TRBJ2-1
cdr3_aa: ASSQGGMGNEQF

v_call: TRBV7-9
j_call: TRBJ2-5
cdr3_aa: ASSFRTSGIQETQY

v_call: TRBV6-1
j_call: TRBJ1-6
cdr3_aa: ASSEAPGADYSPLH

v_call: TRBV24-1
j_call: TRBJ1-2
cdr3_aa: ATSDPDPQVLPNYGYT

v_call: TRBV4-3
j_call: TRBJ2-7
cdr3_aa: ASSQGGTWDEQY